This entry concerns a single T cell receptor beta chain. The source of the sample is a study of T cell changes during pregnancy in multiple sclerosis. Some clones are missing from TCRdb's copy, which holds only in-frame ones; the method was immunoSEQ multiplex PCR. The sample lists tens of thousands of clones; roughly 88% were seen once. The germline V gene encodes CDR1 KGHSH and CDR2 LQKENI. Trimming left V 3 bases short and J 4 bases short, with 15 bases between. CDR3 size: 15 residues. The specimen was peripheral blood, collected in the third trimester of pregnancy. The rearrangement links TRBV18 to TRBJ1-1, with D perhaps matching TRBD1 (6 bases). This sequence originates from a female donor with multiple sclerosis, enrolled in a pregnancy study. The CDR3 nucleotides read TGTGCCAGCTCACCGGCAGGGGAATTTTCCACTGAAGCTTTCTTT. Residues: CASSPAGEFSTEAFF. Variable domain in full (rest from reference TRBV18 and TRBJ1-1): NAGVMQNPRHLVRRRGQEARLRCSPMKGHSHVYWYRQLPEEGLKFMVYLQKENIIDESGMPKERFSAEFPKEGPSILRIQQVVRGDSAAYFCASSPAGEFSTEAFFGQGTRLTVV.